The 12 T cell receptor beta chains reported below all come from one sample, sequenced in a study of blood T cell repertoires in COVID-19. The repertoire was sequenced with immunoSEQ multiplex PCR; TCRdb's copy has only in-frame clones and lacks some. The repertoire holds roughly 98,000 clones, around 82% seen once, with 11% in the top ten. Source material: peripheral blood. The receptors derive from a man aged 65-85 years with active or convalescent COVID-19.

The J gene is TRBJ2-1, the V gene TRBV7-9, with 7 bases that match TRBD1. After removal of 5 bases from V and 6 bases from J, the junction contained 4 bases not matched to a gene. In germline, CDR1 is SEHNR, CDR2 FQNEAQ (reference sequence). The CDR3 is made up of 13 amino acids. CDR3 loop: CASSPRQGNEQFF. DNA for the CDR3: TGTGCCAGCAGCCCCAGACAGGGCAATGAGCAGTTCTTC.

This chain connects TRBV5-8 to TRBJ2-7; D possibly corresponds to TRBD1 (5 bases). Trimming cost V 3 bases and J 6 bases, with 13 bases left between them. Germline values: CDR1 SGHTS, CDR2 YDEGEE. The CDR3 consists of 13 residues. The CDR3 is CASSSLEGVEQYF. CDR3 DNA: TGTGCCAGCAGCTCTTTAGAAGGGGTCGAGCAGTACTTC.

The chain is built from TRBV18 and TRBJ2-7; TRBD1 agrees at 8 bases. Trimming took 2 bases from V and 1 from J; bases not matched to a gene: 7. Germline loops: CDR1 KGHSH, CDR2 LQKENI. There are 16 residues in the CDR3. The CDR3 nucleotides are TGTGCCAGCTCACCAAGAGTCGGGACAGGATCCTACGAGCAGTACTTC. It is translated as CASSPRVGTGSYEQYF.

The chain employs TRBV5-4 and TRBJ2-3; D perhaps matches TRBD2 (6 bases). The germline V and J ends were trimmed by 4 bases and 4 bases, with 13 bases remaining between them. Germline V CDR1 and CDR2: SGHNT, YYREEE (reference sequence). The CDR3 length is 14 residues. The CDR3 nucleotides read TGTGCCAGCAGCCTACGGGGGAATGCAGATACGCAGTATTTT. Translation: CASSLRGNADTQYF.

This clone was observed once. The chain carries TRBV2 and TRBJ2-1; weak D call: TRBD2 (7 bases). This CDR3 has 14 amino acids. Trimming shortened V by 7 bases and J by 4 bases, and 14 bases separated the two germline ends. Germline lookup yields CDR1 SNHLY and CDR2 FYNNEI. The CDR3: CASTYRGGYNEQFF. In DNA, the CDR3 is TGTGCCAGCACCTATAGGGGGGGGTACAATGAGCAGTTCTTC.

In DNA, the CDR3 is TGTGCCAGTAGTATAGTAGGGGGCGGCACCGGGGAGCTGTTTTTT. Residues: CASSIVGGGTGELFF. The chain has TRBV19 and TRBJ2-2; 7 bases map to TRBD1. Germline CDR1 is LNHDA and CDR2 is SQIVND (reference sequence). V trimming: 1 base; J trimming: 4 bases; junction bases outside the gene matches: 3. The CDR3 sequence is 15 residues long.

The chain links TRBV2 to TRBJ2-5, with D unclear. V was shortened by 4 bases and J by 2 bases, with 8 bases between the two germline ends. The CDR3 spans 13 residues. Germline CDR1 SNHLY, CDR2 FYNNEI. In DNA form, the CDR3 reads TGTGCCAGCAGTGCTTCGAGACAAGAGACCCAGTACTTC. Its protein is CASSASRQETQYF.

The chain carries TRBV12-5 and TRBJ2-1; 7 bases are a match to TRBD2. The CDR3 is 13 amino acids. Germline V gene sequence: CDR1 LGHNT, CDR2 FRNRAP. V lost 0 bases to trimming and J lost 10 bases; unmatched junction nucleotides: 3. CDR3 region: CASGLVRGSEQFF. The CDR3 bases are TGTGCTAGTGGTTTGGTACGCGGGAGCGAGCAGTTCTTC.

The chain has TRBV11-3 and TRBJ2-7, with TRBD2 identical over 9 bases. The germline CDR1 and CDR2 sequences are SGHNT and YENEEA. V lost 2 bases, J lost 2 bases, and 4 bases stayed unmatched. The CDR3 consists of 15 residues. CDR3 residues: CASSLLAGRAYEQYF. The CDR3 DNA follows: TGTGCCAGCAGCTTACTAGCGGGGAGAGCCTACGAGCAGTACTTC. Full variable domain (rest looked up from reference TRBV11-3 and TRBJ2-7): EAGVVQSPRYKIIEKKQPVAFWCNPISGHNTLYWYLQNLGQGPELLIRYENEEAVDDSQLPKDRFSAERLKGVDSTLKIQPAELGDSAVYLCASSLLAGRAYEQYFGPGTRLTVT.

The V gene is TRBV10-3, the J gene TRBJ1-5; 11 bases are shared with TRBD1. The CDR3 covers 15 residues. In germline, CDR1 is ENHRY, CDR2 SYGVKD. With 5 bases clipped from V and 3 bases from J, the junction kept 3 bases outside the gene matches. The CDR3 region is CAISPGQGANQPQHF. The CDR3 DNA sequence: TGTGCCATCAGTCCAGGACAGGGGGCCAATCAGCCCCAGCATTTT.

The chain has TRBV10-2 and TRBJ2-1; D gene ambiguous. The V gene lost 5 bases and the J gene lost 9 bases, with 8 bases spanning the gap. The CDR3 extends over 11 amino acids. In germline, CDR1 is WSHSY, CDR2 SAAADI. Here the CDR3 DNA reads TGCGCCAGCAGTCTAAAAAGTGAGCAGTTCTTC. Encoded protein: CASSLKSEQFF.

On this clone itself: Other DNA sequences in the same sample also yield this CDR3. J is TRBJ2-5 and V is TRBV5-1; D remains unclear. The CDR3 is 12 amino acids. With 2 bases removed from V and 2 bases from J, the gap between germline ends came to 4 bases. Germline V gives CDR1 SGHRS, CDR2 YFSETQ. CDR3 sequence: CASSFLQETQYF. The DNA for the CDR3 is TGCGCCAGCAGCTTCCTACAAGAGACCCAGTACTTC.